This entry features one T cell receptor (beta chain) sequence. Only a few counts were recorded for this clonotype. The clone's antigen remains unknown. Nothing much larger sits one base from this clone, and base qualities are not available. The data derive from a study of T-cell memory formation after mild COVID-19 (dated by TCRdb to the early 2020s). Broadly, across the study: Most TCR sequence clusters were specific to one of the two donors. Longitudinal TCRalpha and TCRbeta repertoire sequencing tracked T-cell clones expanding and contracting after mild COVID-19 in two donors. The cohort was made up of two young adult volunteers, one female and one male, who were previously healthy.

Broad study findings and their caveats: SARS-CoV-2 specificity was not confirmed for the second-wave clones peaking on day 37. Balanced CD4/CD8 phenotypes were observed for clones contracting from day 15 to 85, whereas a bias towards CD4+ was observed for a second wave of clones expanding from day 15 to 37. The detection of some responding clones in pre-infection memory suggests that pre-existing cross-reactive memory T cells joined the SARS-CoV-2 response. The study covered only a couple of mild cases, and larger cohorts including severe cases with pre-infection samples were considered necessary. Contracting CD4+ clones turned up mainly in the CM and EM memory subsets, whereas EMRA was where CD8+ clones were enriched.

Ficoll-Paque density gradient centrifugation was used to isolate PBMCs. The data were produced on an Illumina NovaSeq 6000. TCRalpha and TCRbeta cDNA libraries were constructed by 5'RACE with constant-segment primers, with sample barcodes and unique molecular identifiers being introduced. RNA was extracted from every sample with Trizol reagent. Libraries were amplified in two PCR steps, with a second sample barcode and Illumina TruSeq adapters added in the second step. Sequencing of the libraries was done on an Illumina NovaSeq, producing 2 x 150 bp paired-end reads. The study's processing was this. Reads were demultiplexed and collapsed into UMI-guided consensus sequences with migec v1.2.7. Using mixcr v2.1.11, UMI consensuses were aligned to TRA and TRB V and J templates and then assembled into clonotypes. Clonotypes were classified as expanded or contracted when called significant by both edgeR and NoisET, with noise models trained on biological replicates. For edgeR calls, a false discovery rate-adjusted p below 0.01 and a log2 fold-change threshold of 1 were applied. As an exploratory analysis of dynamics, PCA with hierarchical clustering was applied to max-normalized trajectories of the 1000 most abundant clonotypes. Separately sequenced CD4+ and CD8+ repertoires were used to assign the CD4 or CD8 phenotype of responding clones. TCRdb took the public reads, trimmed them with fastp at Q25, ran MiXCR for clone calling and kept in-frame beta chains. CDR3 protein duplicates are merged, each entry listing the most common genes and DNA. TCRdb's processing, not the authors', yielded these V and J calls. The table for this sample lists about 60,000 distinct CDR3 sequences; over 9% of them were counted only once. Around 25% of the sample is in the top ten clones.

From the cysteine up to the phenylalanine, the CDR3 has a length of 13 residues. The only DNA kept is the CDR3, 39 bases in frame from the first base. The V and J ends are trimmed by 1 base and 0 bases, leaving 4 bases between them. The CDR1 and CDR2 encoded by the germline V gene (reference sequence) are GTSNPN and SVGIG. The V gene is TRBV30 and the J gene is TRBJ1-5; there is no confident call for the D gene. This TCR was recovered from a man aged 18 to 35 who had mild COVID-19 (a few samples of this study predate the infection). The sample titles of this study are shuffled in the database, so cell type and time point are left out; the donor was told from shared clones. Specimen: PBMCs or a T cell subset sorted from them (not recorded which). The nucleotide sequence reads as follows: TGTGCCTGGAGTGAGGATAGCAATCAGCCCCAGCATTTT. It translates to CAWSEDSNQPQHF.